This T cell receptor (beta chain) is from a study of T cells in Graves' hyperthyroidism and ophthalmopathy. The wider study: The authors collected peripheral blood at initial diagnosis, before any treatment.

Patients were excluded because of uncontrolled infection, other autoimmune disease, pregnancy or lactation. 9.5 to 10 ml fresh peripheral blood yielded the PBMCs. At least ten counts were recorded for this clonotype. Its specificity is not known. General observations from the study: Patients with ophthalmopathy were separated from those with stable hyperthyroidism by a 13 V-J model.

RNA transcripts gave rise to amplified TCR beta CDR3 regions. The TCR CDR3 was amplified in a first-round RT-PCR using the HTBI primer set. MiXCR, applied by TCRdb to the multiplex PCR reads, yields one record per CDR3 protein. This sample has some 720,000 distinct CDR3 sequences, with roughly 15% found just once. Specimen: blood. The TCR was taken from a man younger than 30 with Graves' hyperthyroidism.

The CDR3 region has the DNA TGTGCCAGCAGCTTATCCAGGTTCAATCAGCCCCAGCATTTT. As protein: CASSLSRFNQPQHF. V usage is TRBV7-8 and J usage is TRBJ1-5; D is unclear. V lost 2 bases, J lost 3 bases, and 8 bases lay in between. Germline V gene data show CDR1 as SGHVS and CDR2 as FQNEAQ. The length of the CDR3 is 14 residues.